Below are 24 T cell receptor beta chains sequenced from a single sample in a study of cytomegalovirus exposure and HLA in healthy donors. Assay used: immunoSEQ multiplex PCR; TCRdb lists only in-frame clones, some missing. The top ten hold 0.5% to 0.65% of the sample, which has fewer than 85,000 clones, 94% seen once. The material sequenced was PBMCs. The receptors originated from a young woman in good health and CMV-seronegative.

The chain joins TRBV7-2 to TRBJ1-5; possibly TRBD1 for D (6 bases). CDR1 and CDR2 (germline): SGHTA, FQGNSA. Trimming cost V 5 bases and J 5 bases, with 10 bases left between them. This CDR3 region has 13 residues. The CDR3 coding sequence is TGTGCCAGCAGCCGAGGGGGTCATCAGCCCCAGCATTTT. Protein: CASSRGGHQPQHF. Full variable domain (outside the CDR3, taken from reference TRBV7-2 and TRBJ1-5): GAGVSQSPSNKVTEKGKDVELRCDPISGHTALYWYRQSLGQGLEFLIYFQGNSAPDKSGLPSDRFSAERTGGSVSTLTIQRTQQEDSAVYLCASSRGGHQPQHFGDGTRLSIL.

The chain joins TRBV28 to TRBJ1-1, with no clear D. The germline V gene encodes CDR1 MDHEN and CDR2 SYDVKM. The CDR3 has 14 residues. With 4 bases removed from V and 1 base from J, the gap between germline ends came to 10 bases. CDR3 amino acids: CASSSPWPNTEAFF. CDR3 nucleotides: TGTGCCAGCAGTTCCCCTTGGCCGAACACTGAAGCTTTCTTT.

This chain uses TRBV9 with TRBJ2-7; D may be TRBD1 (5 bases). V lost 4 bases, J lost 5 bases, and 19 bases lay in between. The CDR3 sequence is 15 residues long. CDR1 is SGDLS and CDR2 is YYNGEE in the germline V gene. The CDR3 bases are TGTGCCAGCAGCCCCCCCCAGGGCAGCATCCACGAGCAGTACTTC. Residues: CASSPPQGSIHEQYF.

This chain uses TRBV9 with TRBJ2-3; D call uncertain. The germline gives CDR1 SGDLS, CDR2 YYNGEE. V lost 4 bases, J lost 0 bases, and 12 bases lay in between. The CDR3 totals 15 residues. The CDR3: CASSPGLASTDTQYF. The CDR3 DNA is TGTGCCAGCAGCCCCGGGTTGGCTAGCACAGATACGCAGTATTTT. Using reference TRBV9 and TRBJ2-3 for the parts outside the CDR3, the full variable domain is DSGVTQTPKHLITATGQRVTLRCSPRSGDLSVYWYQQSLDQGLQFLIQYYNGEERAKGNILERFSAQQFPDLHSELNLSSLELGDSALYFCASSPGLASTDTQYFGPGTRLTVL.

The CDR3 bases are TGTGCCAGTAGTCCGAGCGGGGGGGCCGCAGATACGCAGTATTTT. The encoded protein is CASSPSGGAADTQYF. The rearrangement joins TRBV19 to TRBJ2-3; 10 nucleotides match TRBD2. This CDR3 spans 15 amino acids. Germline assignment: CDR1 LNHDA and CDR2 SQIVND (reference sequence). The V and J ends lost 5 bases and 4 bases, in that order; junction bases with no gene match: 6.

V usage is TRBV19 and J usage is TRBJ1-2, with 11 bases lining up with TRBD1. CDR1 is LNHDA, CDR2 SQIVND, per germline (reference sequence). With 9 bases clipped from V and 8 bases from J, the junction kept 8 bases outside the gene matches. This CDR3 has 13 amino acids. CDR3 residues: CASHRDRGGGYTF. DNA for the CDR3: TGTGCCAGCCACCGGGACAGGGGGGGCGGCTACACCTTC.

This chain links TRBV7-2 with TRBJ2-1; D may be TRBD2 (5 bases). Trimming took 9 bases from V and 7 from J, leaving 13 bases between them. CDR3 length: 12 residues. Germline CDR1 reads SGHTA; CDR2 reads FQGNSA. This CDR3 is CASRPGGNEQFF. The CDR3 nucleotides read TGTGCCAGTCGTCCCGGCGGGAATGAGCAGTTCTTC. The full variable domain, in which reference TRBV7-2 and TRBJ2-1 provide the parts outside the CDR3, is GAGVSQSPSNKVTEKGKDVELRCDPISGHTALYWYRQSLGQGLEFLIYFQGNSAPDKSGLPSDRFSAERTGGSVSTLTIQRTQQEDSAVYLCASRPGGNEQFFGPGTRLTVL.

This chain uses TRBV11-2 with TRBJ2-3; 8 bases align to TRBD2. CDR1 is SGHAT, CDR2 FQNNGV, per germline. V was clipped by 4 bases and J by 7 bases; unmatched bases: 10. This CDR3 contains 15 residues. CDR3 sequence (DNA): TGTGCCAGCAGCTGGACGGGGGGGCTTCCAAATACGCAGTATTTT. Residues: CASSWTGGLPNTQYF. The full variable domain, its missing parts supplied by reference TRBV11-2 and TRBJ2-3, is EAGVAQSPRYKIIEKRQSVAFWCNPISGHATLYWYQQILGQGPKLLIQFQNNGVVDDSQLPKDRFSAERLKGVDSTLKIQPAKLEDSAVYLCASSWTGGLPNTQYFGPGTRLTVL.

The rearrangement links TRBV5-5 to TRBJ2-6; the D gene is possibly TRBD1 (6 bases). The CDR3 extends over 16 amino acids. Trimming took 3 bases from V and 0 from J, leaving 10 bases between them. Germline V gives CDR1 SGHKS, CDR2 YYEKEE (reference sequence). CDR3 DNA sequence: TGTGCCAGCAGCTCCGGGACAAGCTCTGGGGCCAACGTCCTGACTTTC. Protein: CASSSGTSSGANVLTF.

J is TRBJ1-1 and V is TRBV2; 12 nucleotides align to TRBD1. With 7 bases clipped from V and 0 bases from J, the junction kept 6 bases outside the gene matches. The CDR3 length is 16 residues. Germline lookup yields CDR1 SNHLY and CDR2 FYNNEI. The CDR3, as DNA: TGTGCCAGCAAGGGACAGGGGGCGTCGATGAACACTGAAGCTTTCTTT. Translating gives CASKGQGASMNTEAFF.

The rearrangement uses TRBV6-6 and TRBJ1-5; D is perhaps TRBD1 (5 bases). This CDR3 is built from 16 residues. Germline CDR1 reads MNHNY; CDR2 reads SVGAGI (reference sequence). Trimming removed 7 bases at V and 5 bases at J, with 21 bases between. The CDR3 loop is CASTIHRTSNYQPQHF. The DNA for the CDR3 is TGTGCCAGCACAATCCACCGGACAAGCAATTATCAGCCCCAGCATTTT.

This chain's CDR3 is CASSPRGSGGADTQYF. The DNA for the CDR3 is TGTGCCAGCAGCCCCCGGGGAAGCGGGGGGGCAGATACGCAGTATTTT. This sequence joins TRBV5-4 and TRBJ2-3, with TRBD2 matching 10 bases. This CDR3 comprises 16 residues. The V and J ends lost 4 bases and 4 bases, in that order; junction bases with no gene match: 9. Germline CDR1 and CDR2: SGHNT and YYREEE (reference sequence).

CDR3 loop: CATSRDQGAYEQYF. The CDR3 bases are TGTGCCACCAGCAGAGATCAGGGGGCGTACGAGCAGTACTTC. The V call is TRBV15, the J call TRBJ2-7, with 8 bases that match TRBD1. V shed 0 bases, J shed 4 bases, and the junction held 2 bases outside the gene matches. The CDR3 is 14 amino acids. The germline V gene encodes CDR1 LNHNV and CDR2 YYDKDF (reference sequence).

CDR3 in DNA: TGTGCCAGCGGTGGGGGCAGGAGTGAAGCTTTCTTT. Residues: CASGGGRSEAFF. The chain combines TRBV9 with TRBJ1-1; D is possibly TRBD1 (6 bases). V lost 7 bases and J 7 bases, leaving 14 bases between the germline ends. From germline, CDR1 is SGDLS and CDR2 YYNGEE. The CDR3 consists of 12 residues. Complete variable domain (other parts from reference TRBV9 and TRBJ1-1): DSGVTQTPKHLITATGQRVTLRCSPRSGDLSVYWYQQSLDQGLQFLIQYYNGEERAKGNILERFSAQQFPDLHSELNLSSLELGDSALYFCASGGGRSEAFFGQGTRLTVV.

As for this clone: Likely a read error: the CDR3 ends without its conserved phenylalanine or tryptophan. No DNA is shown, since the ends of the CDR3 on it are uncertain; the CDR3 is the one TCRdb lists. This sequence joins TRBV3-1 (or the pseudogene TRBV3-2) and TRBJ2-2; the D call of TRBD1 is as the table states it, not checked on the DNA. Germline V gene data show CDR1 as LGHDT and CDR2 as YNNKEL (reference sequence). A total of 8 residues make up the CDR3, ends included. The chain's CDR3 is CASSQVHL.

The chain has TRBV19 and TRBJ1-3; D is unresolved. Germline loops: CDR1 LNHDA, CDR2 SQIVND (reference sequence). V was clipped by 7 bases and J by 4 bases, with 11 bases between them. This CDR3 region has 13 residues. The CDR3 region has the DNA TGTGCCAGTATGGAGGGTTACGGAAACACCATATATTTT. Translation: CASMEGYGNTIYF.

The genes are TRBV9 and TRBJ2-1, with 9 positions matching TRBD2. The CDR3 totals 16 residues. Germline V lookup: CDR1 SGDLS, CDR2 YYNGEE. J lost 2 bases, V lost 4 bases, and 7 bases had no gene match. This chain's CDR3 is CASSPKVAGAYNEQFF. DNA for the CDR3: TGTGCCAGCAGCCCCAAGGTAGCGGGGGCCTACAATGAGCAGTTCTTC.

The CDR3 reads CASSLTSGGAGWSEQYF. The CDR3 DNA reads as TGTGCCAGCAGCTTGACTAGCGGGGGGGCCGGATGGAGCGAGCAGTACTTC. The chain carries TRBV7-3 and TRBJ2-7, with TRBD2 identical over 14 bases. The CDR3 consists of 17 residues. Unmatched junction bases numbered 10, after V lost 3 bases and J lost 6 bases. Germline loops: CDR1 SGHTA, CDR2 FQGTGA. Filled out from reference TRBV7-3 and TRBJ2-7, the complete variable domain reads GAGVSQTPSNKVTEKGKYVELRCDPISGHTALYWYRQSLGQGPEFLIYFQGTGAADDSGLPNDRFFAVRPEGSVSTLKIQRTERGDSAVYLCASSLTSGGAGWSEQYFGPGTRLTVT.

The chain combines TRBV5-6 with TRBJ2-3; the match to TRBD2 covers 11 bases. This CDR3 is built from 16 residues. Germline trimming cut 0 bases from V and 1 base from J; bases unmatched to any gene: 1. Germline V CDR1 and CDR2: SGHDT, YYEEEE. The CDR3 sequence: CASSLALAGGTDTQYF. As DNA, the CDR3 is TGTGCCAGCAGCTTGGCACTAGCGGGGGGCACAGATACGCAGTATTTT.

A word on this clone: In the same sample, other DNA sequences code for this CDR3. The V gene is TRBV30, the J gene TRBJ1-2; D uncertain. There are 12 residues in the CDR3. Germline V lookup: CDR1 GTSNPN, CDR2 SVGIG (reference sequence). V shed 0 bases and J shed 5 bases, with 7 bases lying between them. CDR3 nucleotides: TGTGCCTGGAGTGTTTCAGGTTATGGCTACACCTTC. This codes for CAWSVSGYGYTF. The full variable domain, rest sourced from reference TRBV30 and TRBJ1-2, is SQTIHQWPATLVQPVGSPLSLECTVEGTSNPNLYWYRQAAGRGLQLLFYSVGIGQISSEVPQNLSASRPQDRQFILSSKKLLLSDSGFYLCAWSVSGYGYTFGSGTRLTVV.

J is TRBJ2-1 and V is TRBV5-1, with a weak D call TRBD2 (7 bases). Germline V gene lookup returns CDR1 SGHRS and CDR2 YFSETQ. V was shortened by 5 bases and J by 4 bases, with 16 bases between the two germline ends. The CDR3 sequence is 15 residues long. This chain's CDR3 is CASSFEGGRYNEQFF. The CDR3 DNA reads TGCGCCAGCAGTTTTGAGGGGGGGAGGTACAATGAGCAGTTCTTC.

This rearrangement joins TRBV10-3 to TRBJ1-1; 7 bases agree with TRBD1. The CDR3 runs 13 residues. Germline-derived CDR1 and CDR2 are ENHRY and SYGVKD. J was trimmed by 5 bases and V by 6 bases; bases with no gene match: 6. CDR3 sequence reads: CAISAQGRTEAFF. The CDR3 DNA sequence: TGTGCCATCAGCGCACAGGGGCGAACTGAAGCTTTCTTT.

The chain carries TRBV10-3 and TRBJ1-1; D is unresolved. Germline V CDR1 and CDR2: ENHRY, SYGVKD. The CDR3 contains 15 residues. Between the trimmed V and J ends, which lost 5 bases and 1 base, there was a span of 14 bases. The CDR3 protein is CAISTPTTGNTEAFF. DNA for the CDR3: TGTGCCATCAGTACGCCGACAACCGGGAACACTGAAGCTTTCTTT.

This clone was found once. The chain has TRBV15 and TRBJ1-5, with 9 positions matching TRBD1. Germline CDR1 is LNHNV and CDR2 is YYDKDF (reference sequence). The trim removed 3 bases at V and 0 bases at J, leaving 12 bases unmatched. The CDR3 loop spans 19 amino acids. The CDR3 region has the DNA TGTGCCACCAGCAGCCGCGACAGGGGGTTTGGATATAGCAATCAGCCCCAGCATTTT. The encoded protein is CATSSRDRGFGYSNQPQHF. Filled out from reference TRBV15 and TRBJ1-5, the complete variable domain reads DAMVIQNPRYQVTQFGKPVTLSCSQTLNHNVMYWYQQKSSQAPKLLFHYYDKDFNNEADTPDNFQSRRPNTSFCFLDIRSPGLGDTAMYLCATSSRDRGFGYSNQPQHFGDGTRLSIL.